This T cell receptor beta chain comes out of a study of T cell responses to AZD1222 COVID-19 vaccine. The repertoire was sequenced with immunoSEQ multiplex PCR; TCRdb's copy has only in-frame clones and lacks some. The sample shows 110,000 to 150,000 clones, about 92% of them seen only once. V was trimmed by 8 bases and J by 0 bases, leaving 13 bases between them. Germline values: CDR1 MNHNY, CDR2 SVGAGI (reference sequence). CDR3 length: 14 residues. This clonotype was sampled from an adult who had recovered from COVID-19. Sequenced here: peripheral blood, sampled after recovery from COVID-19. V usage is TRBV6-6 and J usage is TRBJ1-1, with D perhaps TRBD1 (5 bases). The CDR3 loop is CASRGFGVNTEAFF. Here the CDR3 DNA reads TGTGCCAGCCGGGGGTTTGGGGTGAACACTGAAGCTTTCTTT.